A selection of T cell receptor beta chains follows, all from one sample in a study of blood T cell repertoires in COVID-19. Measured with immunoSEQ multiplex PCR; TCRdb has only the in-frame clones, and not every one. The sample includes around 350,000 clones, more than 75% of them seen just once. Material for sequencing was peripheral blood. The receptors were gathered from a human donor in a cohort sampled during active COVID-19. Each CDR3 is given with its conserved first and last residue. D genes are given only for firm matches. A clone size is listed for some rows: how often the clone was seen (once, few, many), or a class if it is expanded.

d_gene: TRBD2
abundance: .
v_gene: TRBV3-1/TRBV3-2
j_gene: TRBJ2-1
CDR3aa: CASSLLSGRAGGNEQFF
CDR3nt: TGTGCCAGCAGCCTCCTCAGCGGGAGGGCCGGGGGCAATGAGCAGTTCTTC

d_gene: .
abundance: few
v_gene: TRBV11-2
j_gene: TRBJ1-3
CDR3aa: CASSSGRPGSGNTIYF
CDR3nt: TGTGCCAGCAGCTCCGGGAGGCCCGGCTCTGGAAACACCATATATTTT

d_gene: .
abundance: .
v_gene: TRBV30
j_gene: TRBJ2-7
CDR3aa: CAWSNGINEQYF
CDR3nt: TGTGCCTGGAGTAACGGGATTAACGAGCAGTACTTC

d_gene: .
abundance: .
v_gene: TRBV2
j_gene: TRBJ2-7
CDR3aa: CASSANRVGEQYF
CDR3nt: TGTGCCAGCAGTGCCAACAGGGTAGGCGAGCAGTACTTC

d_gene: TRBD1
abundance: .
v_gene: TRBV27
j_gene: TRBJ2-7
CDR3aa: CASRPGQGSSYEQYF
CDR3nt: TGTGCCAGCAGACCCGGACAGGGAAGCTCCTACGAGCAGTACTTC

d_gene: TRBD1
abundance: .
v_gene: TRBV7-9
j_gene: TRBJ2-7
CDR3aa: CASSSKLGQGTYEQYF
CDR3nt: TGTGCCAGCAGCTCAAAACTGGGACAGGGGACATACGAGCAGTACTTC

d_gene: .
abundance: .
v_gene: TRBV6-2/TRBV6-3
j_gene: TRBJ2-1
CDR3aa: CASSYAGQVNNEQFF
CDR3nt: TGTGCCAGCAGTTATGCGGGCCAGGTGAACAATGAGCAGTTCTTC

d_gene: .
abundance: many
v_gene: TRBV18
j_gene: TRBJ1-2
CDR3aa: CASSPTPLSGSSYGYTF
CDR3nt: TGTGCCAGCTCGCCTACACCTCTCTCAGGGTCGAGCTATGGCTACACCTTC

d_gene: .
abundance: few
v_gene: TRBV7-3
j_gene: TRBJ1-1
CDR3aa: CASSSNSNTEAFF
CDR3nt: TGTGCCAGCAGCTCCAACAGTAACACTGAAGCTTTCTTT

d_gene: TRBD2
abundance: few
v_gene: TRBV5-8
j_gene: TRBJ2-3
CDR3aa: CASSPSGVGTDTQYF
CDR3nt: TGTGCCAGCAGCCCCAGCGGGGTTGGCACAGATACGCAGTATTTT

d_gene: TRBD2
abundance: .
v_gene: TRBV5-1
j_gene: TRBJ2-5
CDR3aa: CASSRSGRGQETQYF
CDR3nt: TGCGCCAGCAGCCGTAGCGGGAGAGGGCAAGAGACCCAGTACTTC

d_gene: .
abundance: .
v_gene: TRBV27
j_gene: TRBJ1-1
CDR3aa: CASSLSDGVAEAFF
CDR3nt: TGTGCCAGCAGTTTATCGGACGGGGTCGCTGAAGCTTTCTTT

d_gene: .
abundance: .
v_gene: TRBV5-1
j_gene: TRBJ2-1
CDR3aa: CASSLAPPVNYNEQFF
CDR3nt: TGCGCCAGCAGCTTGGCCCCCCCCGTTAATTACAATGAGCAGTTCTTC

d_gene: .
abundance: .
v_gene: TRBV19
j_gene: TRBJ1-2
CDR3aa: CASSPVEGEYYGYTF
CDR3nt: TGTGCCAGTAGTCCCGTGGAGGGAGAGTACTATGGCTACACCTTC